A single sample is the source of the 18 T cell receptor beta chains below, sequenced in a study of T cell responses to AZD1222 COVID-19 vaccine (dated by TCRdb to about 2021). The meaning of the sample's time point label: about 28 days (+/-7) after the second vaccine dose. The library was generated by the immunoSEQ multiplex PCR assay. Sourced from immuneACCESS, this table was stored by TCRdb with only in-frame sequences that have V and J called. A share of the clones is absent; for the studies checked, an unresolved V gene accounts for under half, and the remainder has no known explanation. This sample has 150,000 to 200,000 clones in its table, and about 90% of those were observed once. Approximately 10% of the sample comes from the top ten. Sequenced material: peripheral blood, taken 28 days after the second AZD1222 dose. These receptors were taken from an adult who received the AZD1222 COVID-19 vaccine.

In this sample, this clone turned up a few times. The rearrangement links TRBV6-5 to TRBJ2-7, with TRBD1 identical over 7 bases. The length of the CDR3 is 15 residues. V shed 5 bases and J 1 base; nucleotides not matched to a gene: 8. From germline, CDR1 is MNHEY and CDR2 SVGAGI. DNA for the CDR3: TGTGCCAGCAGTACTCGACTGACAGGGTCCTACGAGCAGTACTTC. Translating gives CASSTRLTGSYEQYF.

The rearrangement links TRBV30 to TRBJ2-2, with D perhaps matching TRBD1 (5 bases). V lost 4 bases to trimming and J lost 2 bases, with 14 bases between them. There are 15 residues in the CDR3. Germline-derived CDR1 and CDR2 are GTSNPN and SVGIG (reference sequence). CDR3 sequence: CAWNTLQGNTGELFF. CDR3 nucleotides: TGTGCCTGGAATACCCTTCAGGGAAACACCGGGGAGCTGTTTTTT.

V usage is TRBV19 and J usage is TRBJ1-2, with D possibly TRBD1 on 5 matching bases. V lost 1 base, J lost 3 bases, and 9 bases lay in between. From germline, CDR1 is LNHDA and CDR2 SQIVND (reference sequence). The CDR3 is 14 residues long. The CDR3 DNA follows: TGTGCCAGTAGTATAGTCGCCAGGGACTATGGCTACACCTTC. Translation gives CASSIVARDYGYTF.

This chain connects TRBV18 to TRBJ1-4; a possible D gene is TRBD1 (5 bases). Germline V gene data show CDR1 as KGHSH and CDR2 as LQKENI. The CDR3 runs to 15 residues. The V end was cut by 3 bases, the J end by 5 bases, with 13 bases between. CDR3 in DNA: TGTGCCAGCTCACCGGAGGTGGGGCTAAATGAAAAACTGTTTTTT. It translates to CASSPEVGLNEKLFF.

V and J are TRBV2 and TRBJ2-7; D perhaps matches TRBD2 (6 bases). CDR1 and CDR2 (germline): SNHLY, FYNNEI. V was pared by 2 bases and J by 2 bases, with 13 bases between. This CDR3 has 15 amino acids. This chain's CDR3 is CASSELGGTTYEQYF. The CDR3, as DNA: TGTGCCAGCAGTGAATTGGGGGGTACCACCTACGAGCAGTACTTC.

CDR3: CASSGQRDSYEQYF. The CDR3 DNA sequence: TGTGCCAGCAGTGGCCAGAGGGATTCCTACGAGCAGTACTTC. The chain carries TRBV2 and TRBJ2-7; maybe TRBD2 (5 bases). The germline V gene encodes CDR1 SNHLY and CDR2 FYNNEI. Trimming removed 4 bases at V and 1 base at J, with 11 bases between. The CDR3 is 14 amino acids.

This clone was seen once. This chain links TRBV6-5 with TRBJ2-5; TRBD2 matches 8 bases. The CDR3 has 13 residues. Per the germline V gene, CDR1 is MNHEY and CDR2 is SVGAGI. Losses at the gene ends were 7 bases for V and 5 bases for J; bases not matched to a gene: 6. This CDR3 is CASTSGGRETQYF. In nucleotides, the CDR3 is TGTGCCAGCACTTCGGGGGGGCGGGAGACCCAGTACTTC.

CDR3 nucleotide sequence: TGTGCCAGCAGCCAGCGGGGTAACCCCACAGGTGAGCAGTTCTTC. Translating it yields CASSQRGNPTGEQFF. The V and J genes are TRBV4-2 and TRBJ2-1, with D tentatively TRBD2 (6 bases). The V end was cut by 3 bases, the J end by 9 bases, with 18 bases between. The CDR3 is 15 residues long. From germline, CDR1 is LGHNA and CDR2 YNFKEQ.

This clone was seen only a few times. V gene TRBV19 combines with J gene TRBJ2-1; weak D call: TRBD2 (5 bases). Germline CDR1 LNHDA, CDR2 SQIVND (reference sequence). V was shortened by 5 bases and J by 6 bases, with 11 bases between the two germline ends. The CDR3 spans 13 residues. As DNA, the CDR3 is TGTGCCAGTAGTCGTCTAGCCATCAATGAGCAGTTCTTC. This codes for CASSRLAINEQFF.

This sequence joins TRBV7-3 and TRBJ1-1, with D hard to call. Germline CDR1 SGHTA, CDR2 FQGTGA. Trimming removed 5 bases from V and 0 bases from J, with 16 bases in between. The CDR3 covers 16 residues. This chain's CDR3 is CASSPHAGGLNTEAFF. CDR3 DNA sequence: TGTGCCAGCAGCCCTCACGCGGGAGGCCTGAACACTGAAGCTTTCTTT.

CDR3 nucleotide sequence: TGTGCCAGCAGCACAGCAGGGGGAGGGCGTAATTCACCCCTCCACTTT. Its protein is CASSTAGGGRNSPLHF. V is TRBV13 and J is TRBJ1-6, with 7 positions matching TRBD1. The germline gives CDR1 PRHDT, CDR2 FYEKMQ (reference sequence). V lost 5 bases and J lost 6; bases outside the gene matches: 10. The CDR3 has 16 amino acids.

The chain employs TRBV30 and TRBJ1-1, with D uncertain. The germline CDR1 and CDR2 sequences are GTSNPN and SVGIG (reference sequence). Trimming removed 5 bases from V and 11 bases from J, with 12 bases in between. The CDR3 length is 10 residues. This CDR3 is CAWGGRYAFF. As DNA, the CDR3 is TGTGCCTGGGGTGGGCGGTATGCTTTCTTT.

This clone was seen only a few times. This sequence joins TRBV7-8 and TRBJ1-1; no firm D call. The germline V gene encodes CDR1 SGHVS and CDR2 FQNEAQ. V dropped 5 bases and J dropped 0 bases, with 7 bases sitting between them. The CDR3 totals 13 residues. The CDR3 protein is CASSRQMNTEAFF. The CDR3 DNA is TGTGCCAGCAGCCGTCAAATGAACACTGAAGCTTTCTTT.

The rearrangement joins TRBV11-2 to TRBJ2-1, with unresolved D. The CDR3 is 12 residues long. Trimming left V 5 bases short and J 9 bases short, with 11 bases between. Per the germline V gene, CDR1 is SGHAT and CDR2 is FQNNGV. The CDR3 sequence: CASSPAEGEQFF. The CDR3 coding sequence is TGTGCCAGCAGCCCCGCGGAAGGTGAGCAGTTCTTC.

This chain uses TRBV10-3 with TRBJ1-2; D is unclear. Germline-derived CDR1 and CDR2 are ENHRY and SYGVKD. V shed 3 bases and J shed 6 bases, with 20 bases lying between them. The CDR3 is 16 amino acids. The CDR3 nucleotides read TGTGCCATCAGTGACGCAGGTGGCGAGGGTCTAAATGGCTACACCTTC. Translation gives CAISDAGGEGLNGYTF.

The sample holds a few counts of this clone. The genes are TRBV7-3 and TRBJ2-2; a weak D match, TRBD1 (5 bases). The germline gives CDR1 SGHTA, CDR2 FQGTGA. The CDR3 is 15 residues long. V shed 0 bases and J shed 4 bases, with 9 bases lying between them. The CDR3 is CASSLTGVPTGELFF. CDR3 nucleotides: TGTGCCAGCAGCTTAACAGGGGTGCCCACCGGGGAGCTGTTTTTT.

The V and J genes are TRBV5-1 and TRBJ1-1; TRBD1 matches at 9 bases. The CDR3 extends over 16 amino acids. After removal of 5 bases from V and 0 bases from J, the junction contained 8 bases not matched to a gene. CDR1 and CDR2 (germline): SGHRS, YFSETQ. The CDR3 DNA reads as TGCGCCAGCAGAACGGACAGGGGCTTTATGAACACTGAAGCTTTCTTT. This sequence encodes CASRTDRGFMNTEAFF.

This chain connects TRBV6-2 or TRBV6-3 to TRBJ1-5; 7 bases line up with TRBD1. The CDR3 contains 15 residues. Unmatched junction bases numbered 7, after V lost 2 bases and J lost 6 bases. Germline V lookup: CDR1 MNHEY, CDR2 SVGEGT. The DNA of the CDR3 is TGTGCCAGCAGTTACAGGCAGGGGGTTGGTCAGCCCCAGCATTTT. Translation gives CASSYRQGVGQPQHF.